This TCR beta chain was found in a study of chemoradiotherapy in HPV16-positive cancers. Study observations and caveats: Candidate HPV-specific clones and E7-related TCR motifs grew in tumor during treatment.

The CDR3 is made up of 13 amino acids. Between the trimmed V and J ends, which lost 0 bases and 5 bases, there was a span of 8 bases. In germline, CDR1 is SQVTM, CDR2 ANQGSEA. A remark on this clone: The antigen remains undetermined.

Sequenced by immunoSEQ multiplex PCR; TCRdb stores in-frame clones only, minus some. The sample has 9,000 to 15,000 clones; roughly 61% are singletons. The chain is built from TRBV29-1 and TRBJ2-1; D unresolved. The specimen was collected from a patient who underwent chemoradiotherapy. This clonotype was sampled from a human donor with HPV-associated anogenital cancer. The CDR3 region is CSVEDREHNEQFF. The DNA for the CDR3 is TGCAGCGTTGAAGATCGCGAGCACAATGAGCAGTTCTTC.